This T cell receptor beta chain was found in a study of shared clonotypes between healthy human individuals. For the study at large: Donors consisted of two women and a few men between 18 and 49.

Clones were read by immunoSEQ multiplex PCR, and TCRdb kept only the in-frame ones, dropping some. The sample includes some 380,000 clones, 96% of them seen just once. V was shortened by 3 bases and J by 5 bases, with 13 bases between the two germline ends. Germline values: CDR1 MGHDK, CDR2 SYGVNS. CDR3 length equals 15 residues. Study-level points and caveats: Measured sharing among donors was expected to vary with sequencing depth. Generally, naive subsets came out with larger estimated richness than memory subsets.

Worth noting for this clone: The antigen is undetermined.

CD8 memory fractions consisted of CD45RO+ and CCR7-negative CD45RA+ TemRA cells together. The TCR was taken from a man between 25 and 39 years old in good health. The chain combines TRBV25-1 with TRBJ1-4; a possible D gene is TRBD1 (5 bases). The sequencing sample was made of memory CD8+ T cells sorted from blood. Subset defined: CD45RO+ cells pooled with CCR7-negative TemRA cells. CDR3 sequence (DNA): TGTGCCAGCAGTGAGGCAGGGAGGCAGAATGAAAAACTGTTTTTT. Residues: CASSEAGRQNEKLFF.